This T cell receptor (beta chain) is drawn from a study of T cell changes during pregnancy in multiple sclerosis. Some clones are missing from TCRdb's copy, which holds only in-frame ones; the method was immunoSEQ multiplex PCR. The sample shows around 57,000 clones, 90% of them seen only once. Deletions cut 1 base from V and 1 base from J, with 7 bases between. The germline V gene encodes CDR1 KGHSH and CDR2 LQKENI. The CDR3 covers 15 residues. The sequence was collected from a female donor in good health, enrolled as a control in a pregnancy study. V and J are TRBV18 and TRBJ2-2; D is unresolved. Sequenced material: peripheral blood, taken in the third trimester of pregnancy. The CDR3 bases are TGTGCCAGCTCACCACTCTACCAGAACACCGGGGAGCTGTTTTTT. The encoded protein is CASSPLYQNTGELFF.